Listed below are T cell receptor beta chains from one sample, sequenced in a study of identical twins. TCRdb reprocessed the 5' RACE reads with MiXCR, giving one entry per CDR3 protein. This sample has roughly 770,000 distinct CDR3 sequences, with over 15% found just once. This sample also appeared in a second study, on T cells expressing NK-cell markers.

The sample taken for sequencing was PBMCs. These TCRs come from a woman younger than 35 in good health. CDR3s include the opening cysteine and the closing phenylalanine or tryptophan. A D gene is named only where the DNA matches it firmly. Clone size is shown for a subset of rows, as once, few, many or a class of expanded clone.

V gene	clone size	J gene	D gene	CDR3 protein	CDR3 DNA
TRBV29-1	.	TRBJ2-3	.	CSGMGPADTQYF	TGCAGCGGTATGGGTCCAGCAGATACGCAGTATTTT
TRBV20-1	.	TRBJ2-7	.	CSAQLDPTEYF	TGCAGTGCTCAACTCGATCCGACGGAGTACTTC
TRBV5-1	.	TRBJ2-3	.	CASSLMGEDTQYF	TGCGCCAGCAGCTTGATGGGAGAAGATACGCAGTATTTT
TRBV20-1	few	TRBJ2-7	TRBD1	CSATGDRNYEQYF	TGCAGTGCTACTGGGGACAGAAACTACGAGCAGTACTTC
TRBV20-1	few	TRBJ2-1	.	CSARGTIYNEQFF	TGCAGTGCTAGAGGGACCATATACAATGAGCAGTTCTTC
TRBV20-1	.	TRBJ2-1	.	CSARIRLADSYNEQFF	TGCAGTGCTAGGATACGGTTAGCGGACTCCTACAATGAGCAGTTCTTC
TRBV6-5	few	TRBJ2-1	TRBD2	CASSSEAGGRGNEQFF	TGTGCCAGCAGTTCCGAAGCGGGGGGGCGGGGCAATGAGCAGTTCTTC
TRBV5-1	.	TRBJ2-7	.	CASSFGNTGEQYF	TGCGCCAGCAGCTTCGGCAACACCGGCGAGCAGTACTTC
TRBV5-6	few	TRBJ2-1	TRBD2	CASSRTSGAPNEQFF	TGTGCCAGCAGCAGGACTAGCGGGGCCCCCAATGAGCAGTTCTTC
TRBV12-3/TRBV12-4	few	TRBJ1-1	.	CASSLMRANTEAFF	TGTGCCAGCAGTTTAATGAGGGCCAACACTGAAGCTTTCTTT
TRBV6-5	.	TRBJ1-1	TRBD1	CASSSTGAVAEAFF	TGTGCCAGCAGTTCGACAGGGGCCGTGGCTGAAGCTTTCTTT
TRBV6-5	.	TRBJ2-7	.	CASSYGASTPREQYF	TGTGCCAGCAGTTACGGAGCGTCTACCCCACGGGAGCAGTACTTC
TRBV5-1	.	TRBJ2-7	TRBD2	CASSLALASGEQYF	TGCGCCAGCAGCTTGGCCTTGGCTAGCGGCGAGCAGTACTTC
TRBV6-1	once	TRBJ2-4	.	CASSNYRADSTLAKNIQYF	TGTGCCAGCAGCAATTACCGGGCTGACTCCACTTTAGCCAAAAACATTCAGTACTTC
TRBV12-3/TRBV12-4	.	TRBJ1-6	.	CASSLGRDNNSPLHF	TGTGCCAGCAGTTTAGGCAGGGACAATAATTCACCCCTCCACTTT
TRBV3-1	once	TRBJ2-5	.	CASSQDADRQETQYF	TGTGCCAGCAGCCAAGACGCGGACAGACAAGAGACCCAGTACTTC
TRBV5-1	few	TRBJ2-3	.	CASSLGAAGASDTQYF	TGCGCCAGCAGCTTGGGGGCCGCGGGGGCGTCCGATACGCAGTATTTT
TRBV7-9	few	TRBJ2-7	TRBD1	CASSLGAGGIYEQYF	TGTGCCAGCAGCTTAGGAGCAGGGGGAATCTACGAGCAGTACTTC
TRBV6-5	many	TRBJ2-1	.	CASISVVNEQFF	TGTGCCAGCATCAGCGTGGTTAATGAGCAGTTCTTC
TRBV12-3/TRBV12-4	.	TRBJ1-1	TRBD1	CASSGTVRILNTEAFF	TGTGCCAGCAGTGGGACAGTAAGAATACTGAACACTGAAGCTTTCTTT
TRBV3-1	few	TRBJ2-2	.	CASSQDRRGRTGELFF	TGTGCCAGCAGCCAAGATCGGCGGGGCAGGACCGGGGAGCTGTTTTTT
TRBV14	.	TRBJ2-2	.	CASSQDRSTGELFF	TGTGCCAGCAGCCAAGATCGGAGCACCGGGGAGCTGTTTTTT
TRBV15	few	TRBJ2-1	TRBD2	CATKTGTSGYEQFF	TGTGCCACCAAAACCGGGACTAGCGGCTATGAGCAGTTCTTC
TRBV12-3/TRBV12-4	.	TRBJ2-5	TRBD2	CASRSGGAEETQYF	TGTGCCAGCAGGAGCGGGGGGGCGGAGGAGACCCAGTACTTC
TRBV12-3/TRBV12-4	few	TRBJ1-2	.	CASSHRFDYGYTF	TGTGCCAGCAGCCACAGGTTCGACTATGGCTACACCTTC
TRBV7-9	few	TRBJ2-1	TRBD2	CASSSFLGSGSGHEQFF	TGTGCCAGCAGCTCCTTTCTGGGTAGCGGGAGTGGGCATGAGCAGTTCTTC
TRBV20-1	.	TRBJ2-5	.	CSASKGEAQETQYF	TGCAGTGCTAGTAAGGGGGAGGCACAAGAGACCCAGTACTTC
TRBV20-1	few	TRBJ2-3	TRBD1	CSADPRDRVFGTQYF	TGCAGTGCTGATCCGAGGGACAGGGTATTTGGGACGCAGTATTTT
TRBV29-1	.	TRBJ2-6	TRBD1	CSVQRAGTGGDGANVLTF	TGCAGCGTCCAGAGGGCCGGGACAGGGGGCGATGGGGCCAACGTCCTGACTTTC
TRBV20-1	.	TRBJ2-1	.	CSAPRVLNEQFF	TGCAGTGCTCCTAGGGTTCTCAATGAGCAGTTCTTC
TRBV7-3	.	TRBJ2-2	TRBD2	CASSVTSGGYTGELFF	TGTGCCAGCAGCGTGACTAGCGGGGGTTACACCGGGGAGCTGTTTTTT
TRBV29-1	.	TRBJ2-3	TRBD1	CSGDRGQDTQYF	TGCAGCGGGGACAGGGGGCAAGATACGCAGTATTTT
TRBV12-3/TRBV12-4	few	TRBJ2-7	TRBD2	CASRGDYSYEQYF	TGTGCCAGCAGGGGGGACTACTCCTACGAGCAGTACTTC
TRBV20-1	.	TRBJ1-1	.	CSAPSRRNAFF	TGCAGTGCTCCATCCAGGAGGAATGCTTTCTTT
TRBV29-1	once	TRBJ2-2	TRBD2	CSVVLLAGGNTGELFF	TGCAGCGTTGTCCTTCTAGCGGGGGGGAACACCGGGGAGCTGTTTTTT
TRBV10-3	.	TRBJ2-7	.	CAISKPGDTYEQYF	TGTGCCATCTCCAAACCTGGGGACACCTACGAGCAGTACTTC
TRBV7-2	.	TRBJ2-7	TRBD2	CASSQGLGGYEQYF	TGTGCCAGCAGCCAGGGACTAGGTGGCTACGAGCAGTACTTC
TRBV20-1	.	TRBJ2-1	TRBD2	CSARDLGTSGTYNEQFF	TGCAGTGCTAGAGATCTGGGAACTAGCGGCACCTACAATGAGCAGTTCTTC
TRBV7-8	.	TRBJ2-2	TRBD2	CASSRRGGNTGELFF	TGTGCCAGCAGCCGCCGGGGGGGTAACACCGGGGAGCTGTTTTTT
TRBV12-3/TRBV12-4	few	TRBJ2-3	.	CASTKTHGIGTDTQYF	TGTGCCAGCACCAAAACCCACGGGATCGGCACAGATACGCAGTATTTT
TRBV7-7	.	TRBJ2-2	.	CASSLYPTGELFF	TGTGCTAGCAGCTTATACCCGACCGGGGAGCTGTTTTTT
TRBV20-1	.	TRBJ2-7	.	CSASADYSYEQYF	TGCAGTGCTTCTGCGGACTACTCCTACGAGCAGTACTTC
TRBV18	.	TRBJ2-1	.	CASSLQGWDYNEQFF	TGTGCCAGCTCACTACAGGGATGGGACTACAATGAGCAGTTCTTC